This T cell receptor (beta chain) was obtained from a study of T cell changes during pregnancy in multiple sclerosis. Assay: immunoSEQ multiplex PCR; the TCRdb copy retains only in-frame clones and omits some. Found here are 30,000 to 45,000 clones, 75% to 95% of them singletons; the top ten hold over 5%. The CDR3 is made up of 15 amino acids. Trimming cost V 1 base and J 2 bases, with 12 bases left between them. The V gene's germline CDR1 is SGHVS and CDR2 FQNEAQ. This material consisted of CD8+ T cells from peripheral blood mononuclear cells, taken in the second trimester of pregnancy. This receptor was identified in a female donor with multiple sclerosis, enrolled in a pregnancy study. The chain combines TRBV7-8 with TRBJ2-7; D perhaps matches TRBD2 (6 bases). CDR3 sequence: CASSLEASATYEQYF. The CDR3, as DNA: TGTGCCAGCAGCTTAGAGGCTAGCGCCACCTACGAGCAGTACTTC.